One sample yielded the 25 T cell receptor beta chains listed below, sequenced in a study of shared clonotypes between healthy human individuals. Only in-frame clones appear in the TCRdb table, and some are missing; sequencing was by immunoSEQ multiplex PCR. The table shows over 2 million clones, with 80% to 95% occurring only once. Material for sequencing was naive CD4+ T cells from PBMCs. Subset: CD45RA+ positively selected. The receptors come from a man aged 18 to 29 in good health. Some clones in this sample may be carry-over from other donors' samples.

This chain connects TRBV27 to TRBJ1-2; no definite D call. CDR1 and CDR2 from the germline V gene are MNHEY and SMNVEV (reference sequence). Deletions cut 5 bases from V and 0 bases from J, with 13 bases between. The CDR3 runs 15 residues. The CDR3 nucleotides are TGTGCCAGCAGTCCGACCCGAGCGTCTAACTATGGCTACACCTTC. Its protein product is CASSPTRASNYGYTF.

This clone was found once. V is TRBV19 and J is TRBJ2-6; 10 nucleotides match TRBD2. Germline CDR1 LNHDA, CDR2 SQIVND (reference sequence). The CDR3 consists of 15 residues. V gave up 5 bases and J gave up 13 bases; unmatched junction bases: 11. DNA of the CDR3: TGTGCCAGTAGTTCGAGCGGGACTAGCGCCGTGGTCCTGACTTTC. Amino acids: CASSSSGTSAVVLTF.

This chain links TRBV7-2 with TRBJ2-7; either TRBD1 or TRBD2 may supply D (5 bases each). CDR3 length: 12 residues. Germline lookup yields CDR1 SGHTA and CDR2 FQGNSA. Trimming shortened V by 5 bases and J by 6 bases, and 11 bases separated the two germline ends. The CDR3 nucleotides are TGTGCCAGCAGCCGTGGGGGACCCGAGCAGTACTTC. This gives the protein CASSRGGPEQYF.

V is TRBV11-2 and J is TRBJ2-3; no firm D call. This CDR3 comprises 15 residues. V lost 0 bases, J lost 3 bases, and 10 bases lay in between. In germline, CDR1 is SGHAT, CDR2 FQNNGV. The CDR3 loop is CASSLDRSDTDTQYF. In DNA form, the CDR3 reads TGTGCCAGCAGCTTAGATCGTTCCGATACAGATACGCAGTATTTT.

The chain has TRBV11-3 and TRBJ2-7; 7 bases align to TRBD1. The germline CDR1 and CDR2 sequences are SGHNT and YENEEA. The CDR3 is 15 residues long. V shed 0 bases and J 1 base; nucleotides not matched to a gene: 3. The CDR3 DNA sequence: TGTGCCAGCAGCTTAGAATGGGACAGTTCCTACGAGCAGTACTTC. Translating gives CASSLEWDSSYEQYF.

The V gene is TRBV7-9, the J gene TRBJ2-2; D ambiguous. CDR1 SEHNR and CDR2 FQNEAQ come from the germline V gene (reference sequence). Trimming pared 0 bases from V and 1 base from J, leaving 12 bases between. The CDR3 has 17 residues. The CDR3, as DNA: TGTGCCAGCAGCTTAGCGCAGCAGTTAGAGAACACCGGGGAGCTGTTTTTT. This gives the protein CASSLAQQLENTGELFF.

The chain links TRBV7-3 to TRBJ2-7; 12 positions match TRBD2. This CDR3 is 15 amino acids long. Germline V gene lookup returns CDR1 SGHTA and CDR2 FQGTGA. The J segment lost 6 bases and the V segment lost 3 bases, leaving 6 bases of the junction unmatched. CDR3 in DNA: TGTGCCAGCAGCTTGAGACTAGCGGGAGAAGGCGAGCAGTACTTC. Protein: CASSLRLAGEGEQYF.

This chain links TRBV9 with TRBJ1-3; maybe TRBD1 (6 bases). V gave up 4 bases and J gave up 3 bases, with 17 bases separating them. Looked up from germline, CDR1 is SGDLS and CDR2 is YYNGEE. The CDR3 extends over 16 amino acids. CDR3 coding DNA: TGTGCCAGCAGCCCCCAGGAAGGGGGTTATGGAAACACCATATATTTT. It yields the protein CASSPQEGGYGNTIYF.

The CDR3 sequence is CASAPRLLFDEQFF. CDR3 in DNA: TGTGCCAGCGCGCCGAGACTTTTGTTCGATGAGCAGTTCTTC. The chain uses TRBV9 and TRBJ2-1; D is undetermined. Germline V gene sequence: CDR1 SGDLS, CDR2 YYNGEE. The ends were cut back, 7 bases at V and 8 bases at J, with 19 bases in the middle. This CDR3 spans 14 amino acids.

The gene calls are TRBV5-1 and TRBJ2-7; D is perhaps TRBD1 or TRBD2 (5 bases each). The V gene's germline CDR1 is SGHRS and CDR2 YFSETQ. The V gene lost 2 bases and the J gene lost 0 bases, with 9 bases spanning the gap. The CDR3 spans 14 residues. The CDR3 DNA sequence: TGCGCCAGCAGCTTCGCCGGGGCCTCCTACGAGCAGTACTTC. Amino acids: CASSFAGASYEQYF.

This chain links TRBV4-2 with TRBJ1-6; TRBD1 might be the D (5 bases). V dropped 2 bases and J dropped 7 bases, with 15 bases sitting between them. From germline, CDR1 is LGHNA and CDR2 YNFKEQ. The CDR3 contains 16 residues. The CDR3 sequence: CASSQTPGPTNSPLHF. In DNA, the CDR3 is TGTGCCAGCAGCCAAACTCCGGGACCGACAAATTCACCCCTCCACTTT.

The chain uses TRBV7-9 and TRBJ1-3; D gene ambiguous. Germline CDR1 SEHNR, CDR2 FQNEAQ (reference sequence). V shed 3 bases and J shed 9 bases, with 15 bases lying between them. The CDR3 has 14 amino acids. As DNA, the CDR3 is TGTGCCAGCAGCTTCGGCAGGCCTCGCGGCACCATATATTTT. Translating gives CASSFGRPRGTIYF.

The chain recombines TRBV9 with TRBJ2-5; 7 positions match TRBD2. Germline CDR1 SGDLS, CDR2 YYNGEE. The length of the CDR3 is 17 residues. The trim removed 4 bases at V and 2 bases at J, leaving 14 bases unmatched. The CDR3 loop reads CASSKTGGGIWQETQYF. CDR3 DNA sequence: TGTGCCAGCAGCAAAACCGGGGGAGGGATTTGGCAAGAGACCCAGTACTTC.

The chain recombines TRBV10-1 with TRBJ2-1, with D perhaps TRBD1 (6 bases). CDR1 and CDR2 (germline): WNHNN, SYGVQD (reference sequence). V was shortened by 6 bases and J by 1 base, with 19 bases between the two germline ends. The CDR3 has 17 amino acids. For the CDR3, the DNA is TGCGCCAGCAGGACCCCGGGACAAACTATTTCCTACAATGAGCAGTTCTTC. Protein product: CASRTPGQTISYNEQFF.

This clone was found once. V usage is TRBV5-1 and J usage is TRBJ2-7, with D perhaps matching TRBD2 (5 bases). Trimming shortened V by 3 bases and J by 9 bases, and 10 bases separated the two germline ends. The CDR3 covers 11 residues. Germline V lookup: CDR1 SGHRS, CDR2 YFSETQ. The CDR3 spells CASSSLVRQYF. For the CDR3, the DNA is TGCGCCAGCAGCTCACTAGTTCGGCAGTACTTC.

The chain links TRBV4-1 to TRBJ1-1; D unresolved. Trimming took 0 bases from V and 3 from J, leaving 8 bases between them. Per the germline V gene, CDR1 is MGHRA and CDR2 is YSYEKL. This CDR3 contains 14 residues. CDR3 in DNA: TGCGCCAGCAGCCAAGATATGGGGTACACTGAAGCTTTCTTT. As protein: CASSQDMGYTEAFF.

J is TRBJ2-1 and V is TRBV5-3; D possibly corresponds to TRBD2 (5 bases). TRBV5-3 is reported as an ORF; its role is uncertain. This CDR3 has 16 amino acids. Between the trimmed V and J ends, which lost 7 bases and 9 bases, there was a span of 26 bases. CDR3 sequence (DNA): TGTGCCAGAGGGAAGGTAGCGCCCCGGCGACGAGTTGAGCAGTTCTTC. It translates to CARGKVAPRRRVEQFF.

The rearrangement links TRBV29-1 to TRBJ1-2; 9 positions match TRBD1. Germline CDR1 is SQVTM and CDR2 is ANQGSEA. The CDR3 is made up of 14 amino acids. J was trimmed by 2 bases and V by 7 bases; bases with no gene match: 8. The CDR3 region has the DNA TGCAGCGGAAGTCCCGGGACAGGGAACTATGGCTACACCTTC. Amino acids: CSGSPGTGNYGYTF.

The CDR3, as DNA: TGTGCCAGCAGCGTAGGGCGGACTAACTATGGCTACACCTTC. This codes for CASSVGRTNYGYTF. V and J are TRBV9 and TRBJ1-2; no clear D gene. This CDR3 has 14 amino acids. Germline CDR1 and CDR2: SGDLS and YYNGEE. The ends were cut back, 0 bases at V and 0 bases at J, with 6 bases in the middle.

In this sample, this clone turned up once. Other DNA sequences in the sample encode the same CDR3. The V call is TRBV5-1, the J call TRBJ2-7; 8 bases are a match to TRBD2. CDR1 SGHRS and CDR2 YFSETQ come from the germline V gene. This CDR3 has 15 residues. V shed 4 bases, J shed 4 bases, and the junction held 10 bases outside the gene matches. CDR3 sequence: CASSPAGGRSYEQYF. In DNA form, the CDR3 reads TGCGCCAGCAGCCCCGCGGGGGGACGAAGTTACGAGCAGTACTTC. Supplemented by reference TRBV5-1 and TRBJ2-7, the full variable domain reads KAGVTQTPRYLIKTRGQQVTLSCSPISGHRSVSWYQQTPGQGLQFLFEYFSETQRNKGNFPGRFSGRQFSNSRSEMNVSTLELGDSALYLCASSPAGGRSYEQYFGPGTRLTVT.

This chain connects TRBV28 to TRBJ1-5; 7 bases are shared with TRBD1. V trimming: 3 bases; J trimming: 0 bases; junction bases outside the gene matches: 8. CDR1 and CDR2 (germline): MDHEN, SYDVKM. CDR3 length: 17 residues. Here the CDR3 DNA reads TGTGCCAGCAGTTTGTACGGGACAGCTCATAGCAATCAGCCCCAGCATTTT. This codes for CASSLYGTAHSNQPQHF.

The chain is built from TRBV7-8 and TRBJ2-1, with 7 bases fitting TRBD2. Germline lookup yields CDR1 SGHVS and CDR2 FQNEAQ. After removal of 1 base from V and 7 bases from J, the junction contained 7 bases not matched to a gene. The CDR3 length is 15 residues. The CDR3, as DNA: TGTGCCAGCAGCTTAGGGCTAGCGGTCCAGAATGAGCAGTTCTTC. The encoded protein is CASSLGLAVQNEQFF. Supplemented by reference TRBV7-8 and TRBJ2-1, the full variable domain reads GAGVSQSPRYKVAKRGQDVALRCDPISGHVSLFWYQQALGQGPEFLTYFQNEAQLDKSGLPSDRFFAERPEGSVSTLKIQRTQQEDSAVYLCASSLGLAVQNEQFFGPGTRLTVL.

This clone appeared a few times. The sample carries other DNA sequences with the same CDR3. This sequence joins TRBV5-1 and TRBJ1-1, with D perhaps matching TRBD1 (5 bases). From germline, CDR1 is SGHRS and CDR2 YFSETQ. CDR3 length: 14 amino acids. V was shortened by 4 bases and J by 2 bases, with 12 bases between the two germline ends. The DNA of the CDR3 is TGCGCCAGCAGCCCGACCAGGGTTAACACTGAAGCTTTCTTT. Translation: CASSPTRVNTEAFF.

The V gene is TRBV7-6, the J gene TRBJ2-3; D not certain. Germline V gives CDR1 SGHVS, CDR2 FNYEAQ. The CDR3 spans 14 residues. Trimming cost V 1 base and J 2 bases, with 7 bases left between them. CDR3 protein: CASSLGQVTDTQYF. CDR3 in DNA: TGTGCCAGCAGCTTAGGTCAGGTCACAGATACGCAGTATTTT.

J is TRBJ1-3 and V is TRBV6-5, with a tentative D call TRBD1 (6 bases). The CDR3 spans 14 residues. Germline-derived CDR1 and CDR2 are MNHEY and SVGAGI. Trimming stripped 2 bases from V and 5 bases from J, with 10 bases between. The DNA for the CDR3 is TGTGCCAGCAGTTACGGGGACAACCGAAACACCATATATTTT. It codes for CASSYGDNRNTIYF.